Listed below are T cell receptor beta chains from one sample, sequenced in a study of regulatory T cells in long-lasting Graves disease. TCRdb redid the calling of the multiplex PCR reads with MiXCR, one entry per CDR3 protein. The sample records hundreds of thousands of distinct CDR3 sequences, less than 20% being singletons. This same sample was also taken into another study, of T cells in Graves' hyperthyroidism and ophthalmopathy.

Source: peripheral blood mononuclear cells (PBMCs), taken at new diagnosis, from a patient treated with antithyroid drugs. These receptors were collected from a woman aged 25 to 39 with Graves disease. The CDR3 runs from the conserved cysteine through the conserved F or W. Fields, in order: D gene, clone size, J gene, V gene, CDR3 protein, CDR3 DNA. The D gene is left open where the match is weak. Not all rows give a size; the values are once, few, many and, for expanded clones, a class.

D: TRBD1; size: few; J: TRBJ1-4; V: TRBV6-5; CDR3: CASSSGTGGKKLFF; DNA: TGTGCCAGCAGTTCCGGGACAGGGGGTAAAAAACTGTTTTTT
D: NA; size: many; J: TRBJ2-7; V: TRBV5-1; CDR3: CASRHESSYEQYF; DNA: TGCGCCAGCAGACACGAGAGCTCCTACGAGCAGTACTTC
D: NA; size: many; J: TRBJ1-2; V: TRBV27; CDR3: CASSLSPNYGRYTF; DNA: TGTGCCAGCAGTTTATCGCCCAATTATGGTCGCTACACCTTC
D: NA; size: NA; J: TRBJ2-7; V: TRBV20-1; CDR3: CSARGARDEQYF; DNA: TGCAGTGCTAGAGGGGCCCGGGACGAGCAGTACTTC
D: NA; size: few; J: TRBJ1-2; V: TRBV9; CDR3: CASTETQGNYGYTF; DNA: TGTGCCAGCACCGAAACCCAGGGGAACTATGGCTACACCTTC
D: NA; size: few; J: TRBJ1-1; V: TRBV5-1; CDR3: CASSLLDITTEAFF; DNA: TGCGCCAGCAGCCTCCTTGACATAACAACTGAAGCTTTCTTT
D: NA; size: many; J: TRBJ2-3; V: TRBV6-2/TRBV6-3; CDR3: CASSDTGRKSDTQYF; DNA: TGTGCCAGCAGTGACACGGGACGGAAGTCAGATACGCAGTATTTT
D: TRBD1; size: NA; J: TRBJ2-5; V: TRBV18; CDR3: CASSYNPGQVKETQYF; DNA: TGTGCCAGCTCATATAATCCGGGACAGGTCAAAGAGACCCAGTACTTC
D: NA; size: many; J: TRBJ1-2; V: TRBV12-3/TRBV12-4; CDR3: CASSEGDYGYTF; DNA: TGTGCCAGCAGTGAGGGGGACTATGGCTACACCTTC
D: NA; size: many; J: TRBJ2-7; V: TRBV12-3/TRBV12-4; CDR3: CASRHKSDPYEQYF; DNA: TGTGCCAGCAGGCACAAAAGCGATCCTTACGAGCAGTACTTC
D: TRBD2; size: few; J: TRBJ2-7; V: TRBV7-2; CDR3: CASSLAATSGIHEQYF; DNA: TGTGCCAGCAGCTTAGCTGCGACTAGCGGGATCCACGAGCAGTACTTC
D: TRBD1; size: few; J: TRBJ2-7; V: TRBV11-3; CDR3: CASSPGDRGLYEQYF; DNA: TGTGCCAGCAGCCCCGGGGACAGGGGGCTCTACGAGCAGTACTTC
D: NA; size: NA; J: TRBJ1-4; V: TRBV5-6; CDR3: CASSRQNDPRLFF; DNA: TGTGCCAGCAGCCGACAAAACGACCCCAGGCTGTTTTTT
D: NA; size: NA; J: TRBJ2-1; V: TRBV2; CDR3: CASSEQGFVVNNEQFF; DNA: TGTGCCAGCAGTGAACAGGGATTCGTGGTCAACAATGAGCAGTTCTTC
D: NA; size: many; J: TRBJ1-5; V: TRBV7-9; CDR3: CASSLSTRAQPQHF; DNA: TGTGCCAGCAGCCTCTCCACCCGGGCTCAGCCCCAGCATTTT
D: TRBD2; size: many; J: TRBJ2-2; V: TRBV12-3/TRBV12-4; CDR3: CASSLVAGVGELFF; DNA: TGTGCCAGCAGTTTAGTAGCGGGAGTGGGGGAGCTGTTTTTT
D: TRBD2; size: NA; J: TRBJ2-1; V: TRBV28; CDR3: CASSFSGKAYNEQFF; DNA: TGTGCCAGCAGTTTTAGCGGGAAAGCCTACAATGAGCAGTTCTTC
D: NA; size: many; J: TRBJ2-7; V: TRBV5-6; CDR3: CASSLGQISYEQYF; DNA: TGTGCCAGCAGCTTGGGACAGATTTCCTACGAGCAGTACTTC
D: NA; size: many; J: TRBJ1-2; V: TRBV2; CDR3: CASSPQNNYGYTF; DNA: TGTGCCAGCAGTCCGCAGAATAACTATGGCTACACCTTC
D: NA; size: few; J: TRBJ1-3; V: TRBV12-3/TRBV12-4; CDR3: CASSSRTVSGNTIYF; DNA: TGTGCCAGCAGTTCCCGGACGGTCTCTGGAAACACCATATATTTT
D: TRBD2; size: NA; J: TRBJ2-5; V: TRBV7-8; CDR3: CASSPAPLAGQETQYF; DNA: TGTGCCAGCAGCCCAGCCCCCCTAGCGGGTCAAGAGACCCAGTACTTC
D: NA; size: many; J: TRBJ2-1; V: TRBV5-1; CDR3: CASSLGDLPGQFF; DNA: TGCGCCAGCAGCTTGGGCGACCTCCCGGGGCAGTTCTTC
D: NA; size: many; J: TRBJ2-5; V: TRBV11-2; CDR3: CASSFGGKETQYF; DNA: TGTGCCAGCAGCTTTGGGGGGAAAGAGACCCAGTACTTC
D: NA; size: NA; J: TRBJ2-1; V: TRBV5-1; CDR3: CASSLLVAGEQFF; DNA: TGCGCCAGCAGCTTGTTGGTGGCTGGTGAGCAGTTCTTC
D: NA; size: few; J: TRBJ2-2; V: TRBV5-1; CDR3: CASSLFQGLTGELFF; DNA: TGCGCCAGCAGCTTGTTTCAAGGACTCACCGGGGAGCTGTTTTTT
D: NA; size: NA; J: TRBJ2-1; V: TRBV5-1; CDR3: CASSFYFDEQFF; DNA: TGCGCCAGCAGCTTCTATTTCGATGAGCAGTTCTTC
D: NA; size: NA; J: TRBJ1-1; V: TRBV4-2; CDR3: CASSQDGTIEAFF; DNA: TGTGCCAGCAGCCAAGATGGGACTATTGAAGCTTTCTTT
D: NA; size: many; J: TRBJ2-5; V: TRBV28; CDR3: CASSVSGLSRYQETQYF; DNA: TGTGCCAGCAGTGTCTCGGGACTCTCAAGGTACCAAGAGACCCAGTACTTC
D: NA; size: few; J: TRBJ2-1; V: TRBV20-1; CDR3: CSARDSLASSYNEQFF; DNA: TGCAGTGCTAGAGACTCACTAGCTAGCTCCTACAATGAGCAGTTCTTC
D: TRBD1; size: few; J: TRBJ2-7; V: TRBV19; CDR3: CASSIYGQGSYEQYF; DNA: TGTGCCAGTAGTATTTACGGACAGGGGTCCTACGAGCAGTACTTC
D: NA; size: many; J: TRBJ1-1; V: TRBV19; CDR3: CASSYLRGAEAFF; DNA: TGTGCCAGTAGTTACTTAAGGGGGGCTGAAGCTTTCTTT
D: NA; size: NA; J: TRBJ1-2; V: TRBV6-2/TRBV6-3; CDR3: CASRGPAAVGYTF; DNA: TGTGCCAGCCGAGGACCCGCTGCGGTCGGCTACACCTTC
D: TRBD2; size: many; J: TRBJ2-3; V: TRBV24-1; CDR3: CATSDSGGSGRRTDTQYF; DNA: TGTGCCACCAGTGACTCGGGGGGTAGCGGGAGAAGGACAGATACGCAGTATTTT
D: TRBD2; size: many; J: TRBJ2-1; V: TRBV7-9; CDR3: CASSQTGTSLNEQFF; DNA: TGTGCCAGCAGCCAAACTGGGACTAGTTTAAATGAGCAGTTCTTC
D: NA; size: many; J: TRBJ1-2; V: TRBV5-6; CDR3: CASSLVGTTYGYTF; DNA: TGTGCCAGCAGCTTGGTGGGGACGACCTATGGCTACACCTTC
D: TRBD1; size: NA; J: TRBJ2-3; V: TRBV25-1; CDR3: CASVSGTGTISSTDTQYF; DNA: TGTGCCAGCGTCTCCGGGACAGGGACGATTTCTAGCACAGATACGCAGTATTTT
D: TRBD1; size: NA; J: TRBJ1-2; V: TRBV11-3; CDR3: CASSHRDRTNYGYTF; DNA: TGTGCCAGCAGCCATCGGGACAGGACTAACTATGGCTACACCTTC
D: NA; size: many; J: TRBJ2-3; V: TRBV28; CDR3: CASSPLFGDSSTDTQYF; DNA: TGTGCCAGCAGCCCTCTCTTCGGGGATAGTAGCACAGATACGCAGTATTTT
D: NA; size: few; J: TRBJ2-5; V: TRBV27; CDR3: CASKLQGGTQYF; DNA: TGTGCCAGCAAATTACAGGGAGGGACCCAGTACTTC
D: NA; size: few; J: TRBJ2-1; V: TRBV20-1; CDR3: CSARGGPGEQFF; DNA: TGCAGTGCTAGAGGGGGGCCGGGGGAGCAGTTCTTC
D: TRBD2; size: few; J: TRBJ2-7; V: TRBV20-1; CDR3: CSARLLAGAREQYF; DNA: TGCAGTGCTAGATTACTAGCGGGGGCTCGGGAGCAGTACTTC
D: TRBD1; size: many; J: TRBJ2-5; V: TRBV24-1; CDR3: CATSGRDRGQETQYF; DNA: TGTGCCACCAGTGGACGGGACAGGGGACAAGAGACCCAGTACTTC
D: NA; size: once; J: TRBJ2-1; V: TRBV24-1; CDR3: CATSDFPRDGEHHNEQFF; DNA: TGTGCCACCAGTGATTTTCCCCGGGACGGGGAGCACCACAATGAGCAGTTCTTC
D: NA; size: many; J: TRBJ2-3; V: TRBV12-3/TRBV12-4; CDR3: CASWTGGYTDTQYF; DNA: TGTGCCAGCTGGACCGGCGGGTACACAGATACGCAGTATTTT
D: NA; size: NA; J: TRBJ2-1; V: TRBV24-1; CDR3: CATSDHTSLPYNEQFF; DNA: TGTGCCACCAGTGACCATACTAGCCTTCCGTACAATGAGCAGTTCTTC
D: NA; size: many; J: TRBJ2-1; V: TRBV6-2/TRBV6-3; CDR3: CASGGNYNEQFF; DNA: TGTGCCAGCGGGGGGAACTACAATGAGCAGTTCTTC
D: NA; size: NA; J: TRBJ1-6; V: TRBV20-1; CDR3: CSVARAQVSYNSPLHF; DNA: TGCAGTGTCGCGCGCGCACAGGTTTCCTATAATTCACCCCTCCACTTT
D: NA; size: many; J: TRBJ1-1; V: TRBV29-1; CDR3: CSVEVVGREAFF; DNA: TGCAGCGTTGAAGTAGTAGGAAGAGAAGCTTTCTTT